The clone carrying this T cell receptor beta chain appeared a single time. Per the authors' pipeline: Nucleated cell number was recorded as an estimate derived from reference gene primer amplification. Generated by immunoSEQ multiplex PCR, the TCRdb table keeps only in-frame clones and is missing some. The V and J calls and clone size come from that table; D and trimming were worked out from the DNA. The sample lists 150,000 or so clones; over 90% were seen once. This entry comes from a study of blood T cell repertoires in COVID-19. Study as a whole: Acute and convalescent COVID-19 samples came from the United States, Italy and Spain. In each case, the material was cDNA or gDNA derived from T cells, B-cell-depleted T cells, or PBMCs.

The CDR3 covers 16 residues. The V gene lost 3 bases and the J gene lost 1 base, with 16 bases spanning the gap. The germline V gene has CDR1 SGHNT and CDR2 YYREEE (reference sequence). Enrolment of Seattle patients took place during active infection, and they were followed longitudinally. Sequenced: peripheral blood. The chain links TRBV5-4 to TRBJ1-1; no reliable D call. This receptor was taken from a woman in her sixties or seventies with COVID-19, enrolled during active disease. CDR3 loop: CASSSQRGSGNTEAFF. The CDR3 bases are TGTGCCAGCAGCTCCCAAAGAGGTTCGGGGAACACTGAAGCTTTCTTT.